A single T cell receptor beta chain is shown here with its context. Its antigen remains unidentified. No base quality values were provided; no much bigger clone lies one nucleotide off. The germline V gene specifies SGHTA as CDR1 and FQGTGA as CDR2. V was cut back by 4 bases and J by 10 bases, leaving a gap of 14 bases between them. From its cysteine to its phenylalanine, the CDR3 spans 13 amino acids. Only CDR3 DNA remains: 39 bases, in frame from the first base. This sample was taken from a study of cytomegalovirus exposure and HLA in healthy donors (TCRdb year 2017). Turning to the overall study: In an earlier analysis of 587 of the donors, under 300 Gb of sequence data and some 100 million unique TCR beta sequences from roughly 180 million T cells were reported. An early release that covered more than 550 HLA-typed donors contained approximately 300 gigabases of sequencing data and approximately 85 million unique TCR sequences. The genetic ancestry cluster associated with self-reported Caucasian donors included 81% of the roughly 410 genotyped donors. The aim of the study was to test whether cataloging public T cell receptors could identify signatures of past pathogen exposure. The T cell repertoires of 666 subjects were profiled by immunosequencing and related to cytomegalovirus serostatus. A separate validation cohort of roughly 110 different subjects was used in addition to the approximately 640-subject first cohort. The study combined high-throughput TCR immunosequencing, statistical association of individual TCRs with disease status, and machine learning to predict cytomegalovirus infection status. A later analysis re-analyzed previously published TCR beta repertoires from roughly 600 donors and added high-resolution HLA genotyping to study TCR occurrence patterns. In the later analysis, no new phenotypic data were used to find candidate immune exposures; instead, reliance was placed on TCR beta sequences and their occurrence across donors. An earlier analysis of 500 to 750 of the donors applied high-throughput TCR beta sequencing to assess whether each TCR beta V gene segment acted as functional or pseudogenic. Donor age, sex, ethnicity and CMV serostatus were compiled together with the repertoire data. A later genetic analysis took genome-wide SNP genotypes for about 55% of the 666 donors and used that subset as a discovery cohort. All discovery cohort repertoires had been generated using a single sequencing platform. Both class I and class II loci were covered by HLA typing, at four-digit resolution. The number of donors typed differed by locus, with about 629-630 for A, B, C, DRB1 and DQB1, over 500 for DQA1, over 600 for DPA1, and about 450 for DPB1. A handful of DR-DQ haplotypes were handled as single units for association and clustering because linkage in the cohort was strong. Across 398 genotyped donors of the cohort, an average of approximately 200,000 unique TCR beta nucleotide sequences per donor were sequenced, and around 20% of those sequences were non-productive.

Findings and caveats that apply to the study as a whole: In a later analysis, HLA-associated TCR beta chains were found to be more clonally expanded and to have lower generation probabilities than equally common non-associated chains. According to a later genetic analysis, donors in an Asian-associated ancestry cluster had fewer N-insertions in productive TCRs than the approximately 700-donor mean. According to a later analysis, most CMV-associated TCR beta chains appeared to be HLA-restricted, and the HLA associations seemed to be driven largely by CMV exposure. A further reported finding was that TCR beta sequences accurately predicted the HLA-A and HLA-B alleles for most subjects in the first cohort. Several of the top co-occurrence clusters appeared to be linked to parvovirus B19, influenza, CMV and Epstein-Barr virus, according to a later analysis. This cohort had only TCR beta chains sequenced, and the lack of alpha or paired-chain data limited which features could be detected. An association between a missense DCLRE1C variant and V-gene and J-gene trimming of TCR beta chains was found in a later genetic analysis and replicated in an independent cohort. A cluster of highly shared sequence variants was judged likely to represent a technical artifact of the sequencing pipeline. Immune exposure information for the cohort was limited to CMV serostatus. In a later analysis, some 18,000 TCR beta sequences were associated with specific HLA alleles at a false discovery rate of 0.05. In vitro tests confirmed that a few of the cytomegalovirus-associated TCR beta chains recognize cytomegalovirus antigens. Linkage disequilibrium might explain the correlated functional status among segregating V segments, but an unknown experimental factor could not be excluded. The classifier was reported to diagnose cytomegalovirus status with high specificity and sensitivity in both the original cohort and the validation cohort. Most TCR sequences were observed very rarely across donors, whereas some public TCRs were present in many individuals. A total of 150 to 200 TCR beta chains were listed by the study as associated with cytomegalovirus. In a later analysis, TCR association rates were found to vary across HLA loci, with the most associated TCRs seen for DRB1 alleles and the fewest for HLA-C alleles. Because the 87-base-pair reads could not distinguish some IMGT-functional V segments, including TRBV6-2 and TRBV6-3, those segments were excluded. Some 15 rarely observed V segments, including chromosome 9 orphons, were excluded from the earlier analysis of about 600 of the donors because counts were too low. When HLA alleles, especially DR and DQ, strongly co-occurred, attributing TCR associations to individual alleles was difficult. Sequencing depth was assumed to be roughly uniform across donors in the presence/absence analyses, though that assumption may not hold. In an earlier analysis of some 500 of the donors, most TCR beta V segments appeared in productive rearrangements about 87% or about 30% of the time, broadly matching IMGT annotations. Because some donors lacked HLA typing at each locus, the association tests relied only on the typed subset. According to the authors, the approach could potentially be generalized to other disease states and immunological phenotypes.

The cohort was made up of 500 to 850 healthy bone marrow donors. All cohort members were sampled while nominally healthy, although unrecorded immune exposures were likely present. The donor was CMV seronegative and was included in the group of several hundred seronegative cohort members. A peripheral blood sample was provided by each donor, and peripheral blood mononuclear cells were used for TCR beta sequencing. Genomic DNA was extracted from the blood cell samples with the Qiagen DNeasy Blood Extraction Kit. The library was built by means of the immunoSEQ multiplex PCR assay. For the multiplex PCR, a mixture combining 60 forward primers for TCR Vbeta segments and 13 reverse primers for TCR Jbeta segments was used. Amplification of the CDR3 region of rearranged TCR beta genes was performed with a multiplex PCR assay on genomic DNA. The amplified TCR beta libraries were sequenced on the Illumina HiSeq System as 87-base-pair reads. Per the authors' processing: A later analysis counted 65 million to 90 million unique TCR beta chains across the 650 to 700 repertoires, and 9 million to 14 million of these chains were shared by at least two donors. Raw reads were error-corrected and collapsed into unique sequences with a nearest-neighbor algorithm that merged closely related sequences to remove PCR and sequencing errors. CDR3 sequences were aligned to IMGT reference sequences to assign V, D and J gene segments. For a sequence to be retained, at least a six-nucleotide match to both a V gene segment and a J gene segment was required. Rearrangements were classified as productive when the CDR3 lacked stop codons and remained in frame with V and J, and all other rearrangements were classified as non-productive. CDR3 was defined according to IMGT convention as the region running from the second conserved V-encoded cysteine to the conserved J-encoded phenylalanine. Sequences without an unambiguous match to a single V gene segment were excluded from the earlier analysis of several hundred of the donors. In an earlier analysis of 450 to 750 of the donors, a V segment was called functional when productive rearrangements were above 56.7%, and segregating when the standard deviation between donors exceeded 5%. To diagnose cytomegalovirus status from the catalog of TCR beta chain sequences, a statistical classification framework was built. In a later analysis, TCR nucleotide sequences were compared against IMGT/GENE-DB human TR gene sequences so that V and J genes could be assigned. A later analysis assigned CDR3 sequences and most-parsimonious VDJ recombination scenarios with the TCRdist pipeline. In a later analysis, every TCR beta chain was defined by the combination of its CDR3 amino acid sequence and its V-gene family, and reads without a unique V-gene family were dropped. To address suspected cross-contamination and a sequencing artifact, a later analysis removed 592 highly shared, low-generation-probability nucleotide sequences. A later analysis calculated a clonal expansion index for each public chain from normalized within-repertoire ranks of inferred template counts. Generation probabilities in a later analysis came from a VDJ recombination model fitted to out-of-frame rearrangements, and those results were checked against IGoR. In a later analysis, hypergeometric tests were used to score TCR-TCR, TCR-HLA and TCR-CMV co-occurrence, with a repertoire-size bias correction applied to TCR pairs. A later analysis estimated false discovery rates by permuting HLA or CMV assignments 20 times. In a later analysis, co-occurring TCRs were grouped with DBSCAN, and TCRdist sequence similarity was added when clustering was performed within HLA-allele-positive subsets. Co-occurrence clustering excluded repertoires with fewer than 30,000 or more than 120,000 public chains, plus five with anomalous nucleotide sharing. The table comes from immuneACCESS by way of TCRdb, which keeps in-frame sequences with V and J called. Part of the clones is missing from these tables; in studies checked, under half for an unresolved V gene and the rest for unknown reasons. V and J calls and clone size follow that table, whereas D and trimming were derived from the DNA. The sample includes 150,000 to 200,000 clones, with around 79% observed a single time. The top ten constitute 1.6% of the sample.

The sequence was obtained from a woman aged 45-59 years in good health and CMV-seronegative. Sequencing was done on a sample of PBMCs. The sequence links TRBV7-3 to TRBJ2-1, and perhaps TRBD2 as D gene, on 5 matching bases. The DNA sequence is TGTGCCAGCAGCTCTCATGCTAGCAGCGAGCAGTTCTTC. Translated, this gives CASSSHASSEQFF.